The rows below give T cell receptor beta chains drawn from one sample of a study of shared clonotypes between healthy human individuals. Data came from immunoSEQ multiplex PCR; TCRdb stores just in-frame clones and leaves some out. This table has 550,000 to 700,000 clones, roughly 73% appearing once. What was sequenced was memory CD4+ T cells sorted from blood. These receptors were collected from a woman between 25 and 40 years old in good health. Each CDR3 is given with its conserved first and last residue. Part of the rows lack a size; the others show once, few, many or a class for expanded clones.

V	length	J	size	CDR3
TRBV5-1	15	TRBJ2-2	-	CASSSFRGRTGELFF
TRBV2	13	TRBJ2-5	-	CASSVQGGETQYF
TRBV30	12	TRBJ2-7	-	CAWSASTYEQYF
TRBV6-5	15	TRBJ1-1	few	CASSRKPTGVDAAFF
TRBV6-6	14	TRBJ1-1	-	CASSYSGQGTEAFF
TRBV7-2	12	TRBJ2-7	few	CASSLAGHEQYF
TRBV30	15	TRBJ2-4	once	CAWIGGYLAKNIQYF
TRBV18	16	TRBJ2-5	-	CASSPNPGQGMKTQYF
TRBV5-1	13	TRBJ2-7	few	CASRIADDYEQYF
TRBV5-1	16	TRBJ2-1	once	CASSLKGLQSYNEQFF